This record looks at one TCR beta chain sequence and its context. The antigen remains undetermined. The CDR3 covers 14 residues. Germline loops: CDR1 MDHEN, CDR2 SYDVKM. V was pared by 6 bases and J by 2 bases, with 13 bases between. The record originates from a study of T cell responses to AZD1222 COVID-19 vaccine. Study-wide results and limits: The study sampled repertoires only after the peak T cell response. When two AZD1222 doses had been given, Spike-specific TCR breadth and depth rose. Donors were largely white British and mainly female; clonal diversity was possibly underestimated. Reportedly, close to half of spike-specific TCRs are directed against unmutated variant regions.

Repertoires were generated with immunoSEQ multiplex PCR, while TCRdb's copy carries only in-frame clones and drops some. Counted here are about 150,000 clones, more than 70% occurring once; the ten biggest clones make up 2.2%. The gene calls are TRBV28 and TRBJ1-2; D unresolved. This sequence was found in an adult in good health. The sample in question was peripheral blood, obtained on day 0 of AZD1222 vaccination. The CDR3 DNA reads TGTGCCAGCAGAGAGGGCGGCAAAAACTATGGCTACACCTTC. Amino acid sequence: CASREGGKNYGYTF.